A selection of T cell receptor beta chains follows, all from one sample in a study of identifying expanded T cells in peripheral blood. Sequencing was performed with immunoSEQ multiplex PCR; in TCRdb, only in-frame clones are kept and a portion is missing. The profile shows about 130,000 clones, approximately 86% of them singletons. Sequencing used blood. The receptors here all came from a person between 18 and 75 years old in good health. Each CDR3 is given with its conserved first and last residue. A D gene is named only where the DNA matches it firmly. Where a row states a size, it is once, few, many or the class of an expanded clone; other rows omit it.

j_gene,abundance,v_gene,d_gene,CDR3nt,CDR3aa
TRBJ1-1,few,TRBV28,TRBD1,TGTGCCAGCAGTACAGGGGGAGACACTGAAGCTTTCTTT,CASSTGGDTEAFF
TRBJ2-3,NA,TRBV5-1,NA,TGCGCCAGCAGCGCCCGACTAGTTGATACGCAGTATTTT,CASSARLVDTQYF
TRBJ1-5,NA,TRBV19,NA,TGTGCCAGTAGTCCGTTAGGGGCCGCGGGAGGGGGTCAGCCCCAGCATTTT,CASSPLGAAGGGQPQHF
TRBJ1-1,NA,TRBV4-1,NA,TGCGCCAGCAGCCCCCTGCGGAACACTGAAGCTTTCTTT,CASSPLRNTEAFF
TRBJ2-1,NA,TRBV9,NA,TGTGCCAGCAGCGAAATAGAGACAGGCCATCAGTTCTTC,CASSEIETGHQFF
TRBJ1-1,few,TRBV25-1,NA,TGTGCCAGCAGTGACCCCTCGGGGGGCTACACTGAAGCTTTCTTT,CASSDPSGGYTEAFF
TRBJ2-7,NA,TRBV7-2,NA,TGTGCCAGCAGCTTAGTAGTGGGGTCTCTCGAGGAGCAGTACTTC,CASSLVVGSLEEQYF
TRBJ1-2,NA,TRBV7-3,NA,TGTGCCAGCAGCCCTCTGCCAGGGGTTCCCTATGGCTACACCTTC,CASSPLPGVPYGYTF
TRBJ2-3,NA,TRBV7-8,TRBD1,TGTGCCAGCAGCGCAGCGAACAGGGGCTTGACAGATACGCAGTATTTT,CASSAANRGLTDTQYF
TRBJ1-1,once,TRBV6-4,NA,TGTGCCAGCAGTGACCAGGGAGGGTCAGAAGCTTTCTTT,CASSDQGGSEAFF
TRBJ1-2,NA,TRBV5-1,TRBD1,TGCGCCAGCAGTGACAGGGCTAACTATGGCTACACCTTC,CASSDRANYGYTF
TRBJ2-5,NA,TRBV5-1,TRBD1,TGCGCCAGCAGCTTGGGACAGGGTTCGAGAAAACTGCAAGAGACCCAGTACTTC,CASSLGQGSRKLQETQYF
TRBJ1-6,NA,TRBV5-3,NA,TGTGCCAGAGGAAAGGGGCAGGGAAAAACTGGGGGTTCACCCCTCCACTTT,CARGKGQGKTGGSPLHF
TRBJ2-7,NA,TRBV10-3,NA,TGTGCCATCAGTGAGTCAACGGGGGGCCCGCCCTACGAGCAGTACTTC,CAISESTGGPPYEQYF
TRBJ2-5,NA,TRBV5-1,NA,TGCGCCAGCAGCGATAGGATTCTGGAGACCCAGTACTTC,CASSDRILETQYF
TRBJ2-7,NA,TRBV27,NA,TGTGCCAGCAGTTCCCACAGGGATGCCTACGAGCAGTACTTC,CASSSHRDAYEQYF
TRBJ2-2,NA,TRBV4-2,NA,TGTGCCAGCAGCCAAGAATCTGCGCCCCAAGGGACCGGGGAGCTGTTTTTT,CASSQESAPQGTGELFF
TRBJ2-7,few,TRBV5-1,TRBD1,TGCGCCAGCAGCCCGGGACAGACCTACGAGCAGTACTTC,CASSPGQTYEQYF
TRBJ2-7,NA,TRBV28,TRBD2,TGTGCCAGCAGTTTCCCACTAGCGGGGGGTAAAGGTGTCCACGAGCAGTACTTC,CASSFPLAGGKGVHEQYF
TRBJ2-2,NA,TRBV7-9,NA,TGTGCCAGCAGCCCCGCTGCGGATTCGAACACCGGGGAGCTGTTTTTT,CASSPAADSNTGELFF
TRBJ2-7,NA,TRBV29-1,TRBD1,TGCAGCGCGCTTAGTTACAGGGGGTCTTACGAGCAGTACTTC,CSALSYRGSYEQYF
TRBJ1-1,NA,TRBV13,TRBD1,TGTGCCAGCAGCCCGACAGGGCGCACTGAAGCTTTCTTT,CASSPTGRTEAFF
TRBJ2-1,NA,TRBV4-1,NA,TGCGCCAGCAGCCAACCTGTGAGGGGGGGGCACAATGAGCAGTTCTTC,CASSQPVRGGHNEQFF
TRBJ1-1,NA,TRBV7-2,NA,TGTGCCAGCAGCTTATTAAAAGGACCGAACACTGAAGCTTTCTTT,CASSLLKGPNTEAFF
TRBJ2-1,NA,TRBV5-1,NA,TGCGCCAGCAGCTTCCTCGGTGGAGCGGACTACAATGAGCAGTTCTTC,CASSFLGGADYNEQFF
TRBJ1-3,once,TRBV18,NA,TGTGCCAGCTCACCTAGAAGGGGCTCTGGAAACACCATATATTTT,CASSPRRGSGNTIYF
TRBJ1-2,NA,TRBV7-3,TRBD1,TGTGCCAGCAGCCTGAAGGGGGCGAGCCCCTATGGCTACACCTTC,CASSLKGASPYGYTF
TRBJ1-2,NA,TRBV7-8,NA,TGTGCCAGCAGCTTTGGACACCATGAAGGCTACACCTTC,CASSFGHHEGYTF
TRBJ2-7,few,TRBV10-1,NA,TGCGCCAGCAGTGAGGGCGGGGAGTACGAGCAGTACTTC,CASSEGGEYEQYF
TRBJ2-7,NA,TRBV10-3,NA,TGTGCCATCAGCCCGGACGGCTTCTACGAGCAGTACTTC,CAISPDGFYEQYF
TRBJ2-1,NA,TRBV5-1,TRBD2,TGCGCCAGCAGCTTTCCACTAGCGGGATCCTACAATGAGCAGTTCTTC,CASSFPLAGSYNEQFF
TRBJ2-2,NA,TRBV6-6,NA,TGTGCCAGCAGTTCCCCGGGACTCACGAACACCGGGGAGCTGTTTTTT,CASSSPGLTNTGELFF
TRBJ2-7,NA,TRBV10-3,TRBD2,TGTGCCGTAGGGGAGGGACTAGCGGGTTCCTACGAGCAGTACTTC,CAVGEGLAGSYEQYF
TRBJ1-2,few,TRBV7-8,TRBD1,TGTGCCAGCAGCTTAGGATTAGACAGGGGAGGCTACACCTTC,CASSLGLDRGGYTF
TRBJ1-1,once,TRBV9,TRBD1,TGTGCCAGCAGCGTAGGGAATTTGGGGGACAGGAACACTGAAGCTTTCTTT,CASSVGNLGDRNTEAFF
TRBJ1-3,NA,TRBV18,NA,TGTGCCAGCTCACCAGAGAGCTCTGGAAACACCATATATTTT,CASSPESSGNTIYF
TRBJ1-5,few,TRBV4-2,TRBD1,TGTGCCAGCAGCCAAGGGACAGGAGAAAATCAGCCCCAGCATTTT,CASSQGTGENQPQHF
TRBJ1-2,NA,TRBV15,NA,TGTGCCACCAGCAGAGATAGGGGTAACTATGGCTACACCTTC,CATSRDRGNYGYTF
TRBJ2-7,NA,TRBV11-3,NA,TGTGCCAGCAGCTTGGGCCCAACCTACGAGCAGTACTTC,CASSLGPTYEQYF
TRBJ1-1,NA,TRBV2,NA,TGTGCCAGCATGGAGAACACTGAAGCTTTCTTT,CASMENTEAFF
TRBJ1-1,NA,TRBV28,NA,TGTGCCAGCAGTTTCTCGGGGCTGAACACTGAAGCTTTCTTT,CASSFSGLNTEAFF
TRBJ1-1,few,TRBV6-6,NA,TGTGCCAGCAGTTACTCGACAGGACACACTGAAGCTTTCTTT,CASSYSTGHTEAFF
TRBJ2-7,NA,TRBV19,TRBD1,TGTGCCAGTACCACTACAGGGGGAGAGCAGTACTTC,CASTTTGGEQYF
TRBJ1-3,NA,TRBV5-5,NA,TGTGCCAGCAGCCCGGAAGGGGTCGCCGGAAACACCATATATTTT,CASSPEGVAGNTIYF
TRBJ1-5,NA,TRBV30,TRBD1,TGTGCCTGGAGTAGGGGGCAGGGGGCCTATCAGCCCCAGCATTTT,CAWSRGQGAYQPQHF
TRBJ2-1,NA,TRBV6-1,NA,TGTGCCAGCAGTCCAGAGTGGGGCCTAGAGCAGTTCTTC,CASSPEWGLEQFF
TRBJ1-1,once,TRBV7-2,TRBD1,TGTGCCAGCAGCTTAGCCCACAGGGGGAACACTGAAGCTTTCTTT,CASSLAHRGNTEAFF
TRBJ1-2,NA,TRBV2,NA,TGTGCCAGCCGGGCCGGCCCGGGATATGGCTACACCTTC,CASRAGPGYGYTF